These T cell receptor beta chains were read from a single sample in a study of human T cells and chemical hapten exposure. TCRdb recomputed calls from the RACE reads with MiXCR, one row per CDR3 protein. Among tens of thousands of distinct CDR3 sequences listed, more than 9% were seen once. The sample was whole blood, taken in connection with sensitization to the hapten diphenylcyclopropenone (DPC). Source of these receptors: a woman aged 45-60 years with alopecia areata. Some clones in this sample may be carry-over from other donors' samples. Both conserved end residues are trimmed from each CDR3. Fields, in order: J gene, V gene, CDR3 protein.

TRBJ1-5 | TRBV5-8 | ASSLAWGGQPQH
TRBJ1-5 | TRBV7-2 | ASSLGRNQPQH
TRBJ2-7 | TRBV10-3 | AISELQYEQY
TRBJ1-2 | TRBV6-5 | ASSITGRGYT
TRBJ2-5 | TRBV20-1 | SARVGGSRETQY
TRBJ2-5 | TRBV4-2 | ASSHNYGTQETQY
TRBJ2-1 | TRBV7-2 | ASSLEGTSRSSEQF
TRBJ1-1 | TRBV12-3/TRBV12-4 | ASSFAGVNGEAF
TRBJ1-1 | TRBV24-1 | ATKDPRGTEAF
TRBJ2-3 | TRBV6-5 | ASNRDRLDTQY
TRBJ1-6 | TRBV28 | ASSLWTGSSYNSPLH
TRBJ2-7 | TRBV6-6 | ASSYGQFAYEQY
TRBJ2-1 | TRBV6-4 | ASSVAGGQYNEQF
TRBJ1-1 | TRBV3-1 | ASSQGGAFTEAF
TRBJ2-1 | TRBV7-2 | ASSLSGVIREQF
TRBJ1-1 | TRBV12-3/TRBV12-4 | ASRDGGTEAF
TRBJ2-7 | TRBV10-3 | AISEGPQSYEQY
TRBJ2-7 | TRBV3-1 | ASSQVPGAGYEQY
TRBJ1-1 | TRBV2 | ASKGAGNTEAF
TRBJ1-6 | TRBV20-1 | SARVGAQNSPLH
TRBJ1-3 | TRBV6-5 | ASSAGQAYSGNTIY
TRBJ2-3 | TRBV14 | ASSQWGTVRDTQY
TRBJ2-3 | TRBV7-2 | ASSPIVAGARWDTQY
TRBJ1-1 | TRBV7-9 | ASSPSHTEAF
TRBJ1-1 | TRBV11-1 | ASSPHVNTEAF
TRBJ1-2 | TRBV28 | ASSTQPGQGDGYT
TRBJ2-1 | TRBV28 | ASSSFGTGGREQF
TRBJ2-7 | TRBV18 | ASSLYGLAGVTYEQY
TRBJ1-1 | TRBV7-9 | ASSLQTGGVTDAF
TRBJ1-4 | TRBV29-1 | SVTGTGMSSTNEKLF
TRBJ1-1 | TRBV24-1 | AASREGGSEAF
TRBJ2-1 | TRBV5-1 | ASSLQVGQEQF
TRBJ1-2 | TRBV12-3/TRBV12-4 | ASSWGTEAGYGYT
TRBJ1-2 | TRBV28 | ASSRTGGYT
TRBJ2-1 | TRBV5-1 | ASTPSGKSEQF
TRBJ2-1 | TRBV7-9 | ASSHLYNEQF
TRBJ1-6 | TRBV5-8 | ASSPQGFYNSPLH
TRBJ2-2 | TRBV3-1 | ASSQAWGSGELF
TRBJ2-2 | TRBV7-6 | ASSLEGTGYTTGELF
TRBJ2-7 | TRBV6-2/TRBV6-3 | ASSYSPTTPSLYEQY
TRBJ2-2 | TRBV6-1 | ASREAPGGGELF
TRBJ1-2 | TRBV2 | ASSEDKGYGYT
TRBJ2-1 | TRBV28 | ASRTGGSSYNEQF
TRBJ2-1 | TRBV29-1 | SVGQGSYNEQF
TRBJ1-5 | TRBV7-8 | ASSFLSQPQH
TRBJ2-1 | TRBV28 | ASTVGQNYNEQF
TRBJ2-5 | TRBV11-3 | ASSLGSDREETQY
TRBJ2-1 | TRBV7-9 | ASSLGRLAGPTEQF
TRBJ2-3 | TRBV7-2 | ASSPSGGRSTDTQY
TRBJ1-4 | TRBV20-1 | SAVGDGRNEKLF
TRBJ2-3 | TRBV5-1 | ASSVDTDTQY
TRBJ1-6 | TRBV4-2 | ASSQGMSSYNSPLH
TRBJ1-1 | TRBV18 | ASSPPRQGKSHTEAF
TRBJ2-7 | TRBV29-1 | SVERQGSTYEQY
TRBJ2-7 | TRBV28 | ASSTWTASSYEQY
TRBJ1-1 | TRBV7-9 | ASSLGGHLGTEAF
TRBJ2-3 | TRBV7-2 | ASSLVTTDTQY
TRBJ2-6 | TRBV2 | ASTLQGSSGANVLT
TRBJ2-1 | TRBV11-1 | ASSFTGNNEQF
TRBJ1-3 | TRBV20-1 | SARGRPGNTIY